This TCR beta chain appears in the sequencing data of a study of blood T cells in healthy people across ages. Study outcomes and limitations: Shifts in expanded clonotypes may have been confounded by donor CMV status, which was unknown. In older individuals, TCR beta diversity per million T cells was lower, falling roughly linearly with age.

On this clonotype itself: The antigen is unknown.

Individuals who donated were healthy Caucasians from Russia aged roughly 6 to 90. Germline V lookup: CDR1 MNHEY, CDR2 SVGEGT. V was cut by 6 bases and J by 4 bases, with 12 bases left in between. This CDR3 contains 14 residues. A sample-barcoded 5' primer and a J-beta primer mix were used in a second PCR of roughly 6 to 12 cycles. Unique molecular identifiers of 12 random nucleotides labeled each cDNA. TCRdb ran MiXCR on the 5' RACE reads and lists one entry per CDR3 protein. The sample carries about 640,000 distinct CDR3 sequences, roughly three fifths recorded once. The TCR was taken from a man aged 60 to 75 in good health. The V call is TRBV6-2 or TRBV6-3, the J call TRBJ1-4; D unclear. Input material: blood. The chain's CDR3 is CASRGFTVNEKLFF. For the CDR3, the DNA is TGTGCCAGCAGAGGGTTTACAGTTAATGAAAAACTGTTTTTT.